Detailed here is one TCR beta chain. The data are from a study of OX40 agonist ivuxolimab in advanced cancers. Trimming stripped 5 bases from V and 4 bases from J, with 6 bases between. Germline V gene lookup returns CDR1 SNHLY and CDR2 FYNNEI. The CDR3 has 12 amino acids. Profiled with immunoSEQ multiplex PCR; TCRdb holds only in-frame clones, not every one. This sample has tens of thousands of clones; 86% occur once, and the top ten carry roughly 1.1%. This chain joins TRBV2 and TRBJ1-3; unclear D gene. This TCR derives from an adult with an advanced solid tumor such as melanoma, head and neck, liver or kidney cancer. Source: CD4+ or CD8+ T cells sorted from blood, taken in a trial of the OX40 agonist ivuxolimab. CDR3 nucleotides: TGTGCCAGCAGTAGGGAAGGAAACACCATATATTTT. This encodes CASSREGNTIYF. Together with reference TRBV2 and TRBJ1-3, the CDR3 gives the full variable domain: EPEVTQTPSHQVTQMGQEVILRCVPISNHLYFYWYRQILGQKVEFLVSFYNNEISEKSEIFDDQFSVERPDGSNFTLKIRSTKLEDSAMYFCASSREGNTIYFGEGSWLTVV.